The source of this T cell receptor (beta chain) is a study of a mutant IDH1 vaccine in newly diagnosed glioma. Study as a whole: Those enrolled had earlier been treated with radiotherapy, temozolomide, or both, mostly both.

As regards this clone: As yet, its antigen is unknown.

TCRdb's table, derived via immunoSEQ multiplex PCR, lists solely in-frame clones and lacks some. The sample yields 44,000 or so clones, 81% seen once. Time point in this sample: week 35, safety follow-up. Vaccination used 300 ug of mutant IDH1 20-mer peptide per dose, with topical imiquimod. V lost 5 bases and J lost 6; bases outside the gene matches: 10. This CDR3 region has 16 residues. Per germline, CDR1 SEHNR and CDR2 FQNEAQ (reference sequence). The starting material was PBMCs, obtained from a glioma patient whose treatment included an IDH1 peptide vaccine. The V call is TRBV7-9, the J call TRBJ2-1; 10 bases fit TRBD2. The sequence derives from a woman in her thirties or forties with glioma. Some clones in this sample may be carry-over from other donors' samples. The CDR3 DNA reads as TGTGCCAGCAGCGGATTCGGACTAGCGGCGCGCAATGAGCAGTTCTTC. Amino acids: CASSGFGLAARNEQFF. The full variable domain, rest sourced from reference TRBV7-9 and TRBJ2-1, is DTGVSQNPRHKITKRGQNVTFRCDPISEHNRLYWYRQTLGQGPEFLTYFQNEAQLEKSRLLSDRFSAERPKGSFSTLEIQRTEQGDSAMYLCASSGFGLAARNEQFFGPGTRLTVL.